The rows below give T cell receptor beta chains drawn from one sample of a study of OX40 agonist ivuxolimab in advanced cancers. Profiling relied on immunoSEQ multiplex PCR, and the TCRdb table lists in-frame clones only, not all of them. The sample has about 42,000 clones; 80% to 90% are singletons. The material sequenced was CD4+ or CD8+ T cells sorted from blood, taken in a trial of the OX40 agonist ivuxolimab. The receptors here all came from an adult with an advanced solid tumor such as melanoma, head and neck, liver or kidney cancer. The CDR3 runs from the conserved cysteine through the conserved F or W. The D gene is left open where the match is weak. Some rows have no size entry. The others give once, few or many, or a class for an expanded clone.

clone size	D gene	V gene	J gene	CDR3 protein	CDR3 DNA
NA	NA	TRBV7-6	TRBJ1-4	CASGGEDSSNEKLFF	TGTGCCAGCGGGGGGGAAGACAGCTCTAATGAAAAACTGTTTTTT
NA	TRBD2	TRBV6-1	TRBJ2-7	CASQTSGSTYEQYF	TGTGCCAGCCAAACTAGCGGGAGTACCTACGAGCAGTACTTC
once	NA	TRBV9	TRBJ1-1	CASSVGTLNTEAFF	TGTGCCAGCAGCGTAGGGACGTTGAACACTGAAGCTTTCTTT
NA	TRBD1	TRBV6-1	TRBJ1-6	CASSGTGGFNSPLHF	TGTGCCAGCAGTGGGACAGGGGGCTTCAATTCACCCCTCCACTTT
NA	NA	TRBV27	TRBJ2-7	CASSFRRSRGEQYF	TGTGCCAGCAGTTTCCGACGCTCTCGGGGAGAGCAGTACTTC
NA	NA	TRBV27	TRBJ2-7	CASSLNKGEQYF	TGTGCCAGCAGTTTAAATAAGGGGGAGCAGTACTTC
once	TRBD1	TRBV28	TRBJ1-2	CASSLGGQIFYGYTF	TGTGCCAGCAGTTTGGGGGGACAGATTTTCTATGGCTACACCTTC
NA	NA	TRBV28	TRBJ1-5	CASSLATGYGQPQHF	TGTGCCAGCAGTTTAGCTACAGGGTATGGGCAGCCCCAGCATTTT
NA	TRBD1	TRBV7-8	TRBJ2-1	CASSLRARGNEQFF	TGTGCCAGCAGCCTTAGGGCCAGGGGGAATGAGCAGTTCTTC
NA	TRBD1	TRBV11-2	TRBJ2-1	CASTLSGTGGNEQFF	TGTGCCAGCACCCTATCCGGGACAGGGGGCAATGAGCAGTTCTTC